The T cell receptor (beta chain) described here comes from a study of T cells in Graves' hyperthyroidism and ophthalmopathy. Study findings and constraints: Ophthalmopathy and stable hyperthyroidism were separated by a 13 V-J model.

V was shortened by 3 bases and J by 5 bases, with 18 bases between the two germline ends. This CDR3 comprises 17 residues. Germline CDR1 reads KGHDR; CDR2 reads SFDVKD. This clonotype was seen ten or more times. Its specificity is unknown. Researchers amplified the TCR beta CDR3 regions from RNA transcripts. In the first-round RT-PCR of the TCR CDR3, the HTBI primer set was used. TCRdb reprocessed the multiplex PCR reads via MiXCR and lists one record per CDR3 protein. The sample contains some 350,000 distinct CDR3 sequences, 15% to 20% of which appear only once. Patients showing uncontrolled infection, other autoimmune disease, pregnancy or lactation were ineligible.

The receptor was isolated from a woman younger than 35 with Graves' hyperthyroidism. The chain employs TRBV24-1 and TRBJ2-2; perhaps D is TRBD1 or TRBD2 (5 bases each). The material sequenced was blood. The CDR3 sequence: CATSDQGPRTATGELFF. The CDR3 nucleotides read TGTGCCACCAGTGATCAGGGACCGCGGACGGCGACCGGGGAGCTGTTTTTT.